This T cell receptor (beta chain) stems from a study of long-term antiretroviral therapy in people with HIV. Version v3.0 of the immunoSEQ assay ran at survey level. Sequencing was performed with immunoSEQ multiplex PCR; in TCRdb, only in-frame clones are kept and a portion is missing. Of approximately 26,000 clones listed, roughly nine tenths are singletons. General study results and limits: Comparison with controls showed narrower CDR3 length ranges in HIV repertoires.

The CDR3 totals 12 residues. Germline CDR1 SGHAT, CDR2 FQNNGV. The ends were cut back, 4 bases at V and 4 bases at J, with 4 bases in the middle. As regards this clone: Its antigen is not identified.

The material sequenced was unsorted PBMCs, taken 3.1 years after starting antiretroviral therapy. The sequence was collected from a man younger than 35 with HIV. The V and J genes are TRBV11-2 and TRBJ1-4; D remains ambiguous. The CDR3 nucleotides read TGTGCCAGCAGCTCGATTAATGAAAAACTGTTTTTT. It encodes CASSSINEKLFF. The full variable domain, completed using reference TRBV11-2 and TRBJ1-4, is EAGVAQSPRYKIIEKRQSVAFWCNPISGHATLYWYQQILGQGPKLLIQFQNNGVVDDSQLPKDRFSAERLKGVDSTLKIQPAKLEDSAVYLCASSSINEKLFFGSGTQLSVL.